One and the same sample provided the 25 T cell receptor beta chains below, sequenced in a study of technical replicates of blood from several donors. Sequencing was performed with immunoSEQ multiplex PCR; in TCRdb, only in-frame clones are kept and a portion is missing. The sample has just over 80,000 clones; just over 95% are singletons. Sequencing was carried out using T cells isolated from PBMCs. The receptors stem from a human donor in good health.

The chain joins TRBV19 to TRBJ2-1; D may be TRBD2 (6 bases). Germline V lookup: CDR1 LNHDA, CDR2 SQIVND (reference sequence). The CDR3 consists of 16 residues. V was shortened by 4 bases and J by 1 base, with 14 bases between the two germline ends. CDR3 bases: TGTGCCAGTAGTAGGATAGCGGTAAGTTCCTACAATGAGCAGTTCTTC. This sequence encodes CASSRIAVSSYNEQFF.

This clone was found once. V usage is TRBV15 and J usage is TRBJ2-1; no definite D call. This CDR3 is built from 12 residues. The V gene lost 1 base and the J gene lost 6 bases, with 4 bases spanning the gap. Germline loops: CDR1 LNHNV, CDR2 YYDKDF (reference sequence). The CDR3 reads CATSRVGNEQFF. DNA of the CDR3: TGTGCCACCAGCAGAGTCGGCAATGAGCAGTTCTTC. Full variable domain (missing parts from reference TRBV15 and TRBJ2-1): DAMVIQNPRYQVTQFGKPVTLSCSQTLNHNVMYWYQQKSSQAPKLLFHYYDKDFNNEADTPDNFQSRRPNTSFCFLDIRSPGLGDTAMYLCATSRVGNEQFFGPGTRLTVL.

On this clone: Other DNA sequences of this sample code for an identical CDR3. This chain joins TRBV5-1 and TRBJ1-2; 9 bases are shared with TRBD1. V shed 0 bases, J shed 9 bases, and the junction held 6 bases outside the gene matches. CDR3 length equals 14 residues. CDR1 SGHRS and CDR2 YFSETQ come from the germline V gene. The CDR3 coding sequence is TGCGCCAGCAGCTTGGTACAGGGGGCCGCGAGCTACACCTTC. Its protein is CASSLVQGAASYTF.

The J gene is TRBJ1-6, the V gene TRBV4-3; D is unresolved. The CDR3 is 16 amino acids. V lost 4 bases and J 0 bases, leaving 10 bases between the germline ends. Germline V gives CDR1 LGHNA, CDR2 YSLEER. The CDR3 spells CASSPGASSYNSPLHF. The DNA of the CDR3 is TGCGCCAGCAGCCCTGGAGCAAGCTCCTATAATTCACCCCTCCACTTT.

V usage is TRBV7-9 and J usage is TRBJ1-2, with D possibly being TRBD1 (5 bases). The V gene lost 4 bases and the J gene lost 5 bases, with 11 bases spanning the gap. This CDR3 is built from 13 residues. Germline-derived CDR1 and CDR2 are SEHNR and FQNEAQ (reference sequence). The CDR3 DNA sequence: TGTGCCAGCAGCTCACGGGGGAATTATGGCTACACCTTC. Protein product: CASSSRGNYGYTF.

V usage is TRBV7-9 and J usage is TRBJ1-1; tentative D call: TRBD1 (6 bases). The CDR3 has 12 residues. Germline CDR1 is SEHNR and CDR2 is FQNEAQ (reference sequence). V was pared by 1 base and J by 10 bases, with 10 bases between. DNA for the CDR3: TGTGCCAGCAGCTTAGGGGGCAGGGGAGCTTTCTTT. Protein: CASSLGGRGAFF.

The chain carries TRBV14 and TRBJ2-1, with D perhaps matching TRBD2 (5 bases). Trimming removed 4 bases at V and 4 bases at J, with 14 bases between. This CDR3 has 15 amino acids. Germline V gene data show CDR1 as SGHDN and CDR2 as FVKESK. CDR3 protein: CASSREWGAYNEQFF. The CDR3 bases are TGTGCCAGCAGCCGAGAATGGGGAGCTTACAATGAGCAGTTCTTC. The full variable domain, completed using reference TRBV14 and TRBJ2-1, is EAGVTQFPSHSVIEKGQTVTLRCDPISGHDNLYWYRRVMGKEIKFLLHFVKESKQDESGMPNNRFLAERTGGTYSTLKVQPAELEDSGVYFCASSREWGAYNEQFFGPGTRLTVL.

The rearrangement uses TRBV9 and TRBJ1-1; D gene ambiguous. Trimming shortened V by 6 bases and J by 0 bases, and 12 bases separated the two germline ends. This CDR3 spans 14 amino acids. The germline gives CDR1 SGDLS, CDR2 YYNGEE. In DNA form, the CDR3 reads TGTGCCAGCACTTTCGCGGAAGTGAACACTGAAGCTTTCTTT. Protein sequence: CASTFAEVNTEAFF.

In this sample, this clone turned up a few times. The J gene is TRBJ1-5, the V gene TRBV4-1; D gene uncertain. Trimming took 1 base from V and 4 from J, leaving 8 bases between them. This CDR3 has 14 residues. CDR1 is MGHRA, CDR2 YSYEKL, per germline. CDR3 DNA sequence: TGCGCCAGCAGCCAAGTAGAGGGAAATCAGCCCCAGCATTTT. Translating gives CASSQVEGNQPQHF.

The rearrangement links TRBV5-1 to TRBJ2-1; possible D gene TRBD1, 5 bases. Germline loops: CDR1 SGHRS, CDR2 YFSETQ. This CDR3 is 13 amino acids long. V lost 4 bases and J lost 9, with 14 bases in between. The CDR3 region has the DNA TGCGCCAGCAGCATAATACAGGAAGGTGAGCAGTTCTTC. This translates into CASSIIQEGEQFF.

The V gene is TRBV28, the J gene TRBJ1-5; D remains unclear. The V gene lost 6 bases and the J gene lost 4 bases, with 10 bases spanning the gap. This CDR3 contains 13 residues. Germline lookup yields CDR1 MDHEN and CDR2 SYDVKM. The CDR3 is CASRWRANQPQHF. In DNA form, the CDR3 reads TGTGCCAGCAGGTGGAGGGCTAATCAGCCCCAGCATTTT.

The chain uses TRBV6-5 and TRBJ1-2; weak D call: TRBD1 (6 bases). CDR1 and CDR2 from the germline V gene are MNHEY and SVGAGI. V lost 6 bases to trimming and J lost 5 bases, with 10 bases between them. This CDR3 is built from 12 residues. CDR3 nucleotides: TGTGCCAGCAGCCAACAGGGTTATGGCTACACCTTC. This gives the protein CASSQQGYGYTF.

This clone has a single count. The V gene is TRBV19, the J gene TRBJ2-1; the match to TRBD1 covers 10 bases. Per germline, CDR1 LNHDA and CDR2 SQIVND (reference sequence). The CDR3 is 13 amino acids. The CDR3 region has the DNA TGTGCTGGAACGGGACAGGGGTTCAATGAGCAGTTCTTC. Translating it yields CAGTGQGFNEQFF.

The chain carries TRBV7-9 and TRBJ2-3, with a tentative D call TRBD1 (7 bases). This CDR3 contains 18 residues. Trimming stripped 3 bases from V and 2 bases from J, with 21 bases between. CDR1 is SEHNR, CDR2 FQNEAQ, per germline (reference sequence). The CDR3 nucleotides read TGTGCCAGCAGCTTTACCGGGGGTGGCAGGGGGAACACAGATACGCAGTATTTT. The encoded protein is CASSFTGGGRGNTDTQYF.

The V gene is TRBV4-2, the J gene TRBJ2-1; 8 bases map to TRBD2. V lost 0 bases to trimming and J lost 4 bases; unmatched junction nucleotides: 5. The CDR3 is made up of 16 amino acids. Germline loops: CDR1 LGHNA, CDR2 YNFKEQ. CDR3: CASSQDLSGSYNEQFF. Written as DNA, the CDR3 is TGTGCCAGCAGCCAAGATTTGAGCGGGAGTTACAATGAGCAGTTCTTC.

J is TRBJ1-3 and V is TRBV7-9; 9 bases line up with TRBD1. Trimming at V came to 7 bases and at J to 3 bases, leaving 10 bases not matched to a gene. Germline V gene lookup returns CDR1 SEHNR and CDR2 FQNEAQ (reference sequence). There are 16 residues in the CDR3. For the CDR3, the DNA is TGTGCCAGCACCCTAGACAGGGGGATTAGTGGAAACACCATATATTTT. Protein: CASTLDRGISGNTIYF.

This chain connects TRBV7-8 to TRBJ1-1, with a possible D match to TRBD1 (5 bases). The CDR3 totals 15 residues. Germline V CDR1 and CDR2: SGHVS, FQNEAQ. The V end was cut by 4 bases, the J end by 6 bases, with 18 bases between. CDR3 nucleotide sequence: TGTGCCAGCAGCTGGGCGGGGGTTTATCCTCCTGAAGCTTTCTTT. Its protein is CASSWAGVYPPEAFF.

Notes on this clone: At one boundary the junction diverges from the germline segment, which might be a read error. J is TRBJ2-7 and V is TRBV11-3; 8 positions agree with TRBD1. CDR3 length: 15 amino acids. CDR1 and CDR2 (germline): SGHNT, YENEEA. Written as DNA, the CDR3 is TGTGCCAGCAGCCTAGAGACAGGGGCTTTCTACGAGCAGTACTTC. As protein: CASSLETGAFYEQYF.

The V and J genes are TRBV7-9 and TRBJ1-1, with D possibly matching TRBD1 (6 bases). This CDR3 spans 14 amino acids. CDR1 and CDR2 from the germline V gene are SEHNR and FQNEAQ (reference sequence). V was trimmed by 5 bases and J by 1 base, leaving 11 bases between them. The CDR3 loop reads CASSAVTGNTEAFF. CDR3 nucleotides: TGTGCCAGCAGCGCGGTGACAGGGAACACTGAAGCTTTCTTT.

This chain connects TRBV9 to TRBJ2-7; D might be TRBD2 (6 bases). V lost 0 bases to trimming and J lost 4 bases, with 17 bases between them. Germline V gene lookup returns CDR1 SGDLS and CDR2 YYNGEE. The CDR3 runs 16 residues. CDR3 sequence: CASSVGSHGGRYEQYF. CDR3 nucleotides: TGTGCCAGCAGCGTAGGGTCCCACGGTGGGAGGTACGAGCAGTACTTC. Full variable domain (remainder filled in from reference TRBV9 and TRBJ2-7): DSGVTQTPKHLITATGQRVTLRCSPRSGDLSVYWYQQSLDQGLQFLIQYYNGEERAKGNILERFSAQQFPDLHSELNLSSLELGDSALYFCASSVGSHGGRYEQYFGPGTRLTVT.

The CDR3 is CASSYSGAYEQYF. DNA for the CDR3: TGTGCCAGCAGTTACAGCGGTGCCTACGAGCAGTACTTC. This chain joins TRBV6-5 and TRBJ2-7; tentative D call: TRBD2 (5 bases). Between the trimmed V and J ends, which lost 2 bases and 2 bases, there was a span of 7 bases. This CDR3 has 13 amino acids. Germline V gene lookup returns CDR1 MNHEY and CDR2 SVGAGI.

This clone was recorded only once. The J gene is TRBJ2-7, the V gene TRBV19; 9 bases match TRBD1. V trimming: 5 bases; J trimming: 4 bases; junction bases outside the gene matches: 6. Germline V gives CDR1 LNHDA, CDR2 SQIVND (reference sequence). The CDR3 is made up of 14 amino acids. Here the CDR3 reads CASSPGQGTYEQYF. CDR3 coding DNA: TGTGCCAGTAGTCCCGGACAGGGGACGTACGAGCAGTACTTC.

This clone was recorded only once. This chain joins TRBV5-4 and TRBJ1-1; TRBD1 might be the D (5 bases). The CDR3 is 15 amino acids. Germline V gene lookup returns CDR1 SGHNT and CDR2 YYREEE (reference sequence). V shed 3 bases and J shed 0 bases, with 12 bases lying between them. The CDR3 bases are TGTGCCAGCAGCTATGAATCAGGGTTGAACACTGAAGCTTTCTTT. It codes for CASSYESGLNTEAFF.

V is TRBV29-1 and J is TRBJ1-4, with D possibly being TRBD1 (5 bases). Germline-derived CDR1 and CDR2 are SQVTM and ANQGSEA. This CDR3 region has 12 residues. Trimming shortened V by 5 bases and J by 5 bases, and 9 bases separated the two germline ends. As DNA, the CDR3 is TGCAGCGTTAGGTCAGGGAATGAAAAACTGTTTTTT. It yields the protein CSVRSGNEKLFF.

This chain uses TRBV11-2 with TRBJ2-7; TRBD2 aligns across 7 bases. This CDR3 region has 15 residues. CDR1 is SGHAT, CDR2 FQNNGV, per germline. With 1 base clipped from V and 2 bases from J, the junction kept 5 bases outside the gene matches. The CDR3 here is CASSLGLAHPYEQYF. CDR3 nucleotides: TGTGCCAGCAGCTTAGGACTAGCACACCCCTACGAGCAGTACTTC.